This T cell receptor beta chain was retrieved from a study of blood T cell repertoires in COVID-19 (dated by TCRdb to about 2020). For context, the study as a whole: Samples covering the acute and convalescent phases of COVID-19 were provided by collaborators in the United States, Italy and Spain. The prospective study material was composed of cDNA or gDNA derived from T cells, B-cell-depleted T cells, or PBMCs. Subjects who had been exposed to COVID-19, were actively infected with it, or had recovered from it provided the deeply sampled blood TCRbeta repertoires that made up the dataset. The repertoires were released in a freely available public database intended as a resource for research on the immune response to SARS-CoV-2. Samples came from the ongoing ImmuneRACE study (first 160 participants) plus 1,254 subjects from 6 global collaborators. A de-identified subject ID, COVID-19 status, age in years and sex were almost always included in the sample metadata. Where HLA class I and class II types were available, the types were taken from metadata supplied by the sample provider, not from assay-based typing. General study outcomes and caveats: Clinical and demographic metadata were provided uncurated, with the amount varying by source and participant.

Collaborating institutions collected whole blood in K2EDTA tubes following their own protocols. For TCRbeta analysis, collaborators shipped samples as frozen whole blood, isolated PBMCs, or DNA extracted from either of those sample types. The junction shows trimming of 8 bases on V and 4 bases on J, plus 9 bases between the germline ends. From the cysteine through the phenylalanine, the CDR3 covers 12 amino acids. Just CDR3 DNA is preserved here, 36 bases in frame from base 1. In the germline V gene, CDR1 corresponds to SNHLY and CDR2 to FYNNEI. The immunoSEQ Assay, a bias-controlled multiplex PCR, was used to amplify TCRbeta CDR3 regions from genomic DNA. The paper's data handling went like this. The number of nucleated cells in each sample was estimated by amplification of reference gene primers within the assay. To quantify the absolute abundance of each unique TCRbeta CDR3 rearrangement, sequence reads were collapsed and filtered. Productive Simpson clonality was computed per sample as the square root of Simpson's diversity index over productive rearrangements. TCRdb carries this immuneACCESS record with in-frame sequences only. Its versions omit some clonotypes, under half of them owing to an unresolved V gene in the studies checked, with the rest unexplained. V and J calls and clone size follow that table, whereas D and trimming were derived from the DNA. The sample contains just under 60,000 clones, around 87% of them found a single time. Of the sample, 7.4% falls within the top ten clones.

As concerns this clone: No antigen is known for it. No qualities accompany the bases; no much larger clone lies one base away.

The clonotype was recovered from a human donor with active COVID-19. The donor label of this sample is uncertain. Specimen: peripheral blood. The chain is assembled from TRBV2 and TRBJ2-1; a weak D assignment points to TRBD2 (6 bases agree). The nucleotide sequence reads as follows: TGTGCCAGCGGACGGGAGTACAATGAGCAGTTCTTC. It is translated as CASGREYNEQFF. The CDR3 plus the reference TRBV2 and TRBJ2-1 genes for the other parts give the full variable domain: EPEVTQTPSHQVTQMGQEVILRCVPISNHLYFYWYRQILGQKVEFLVSFYNNEISEKSEIFDDQFSVERPDGSNFTLKIRSTKLEDSAMYFCASGREYNEQFFGPGTRLTVL.